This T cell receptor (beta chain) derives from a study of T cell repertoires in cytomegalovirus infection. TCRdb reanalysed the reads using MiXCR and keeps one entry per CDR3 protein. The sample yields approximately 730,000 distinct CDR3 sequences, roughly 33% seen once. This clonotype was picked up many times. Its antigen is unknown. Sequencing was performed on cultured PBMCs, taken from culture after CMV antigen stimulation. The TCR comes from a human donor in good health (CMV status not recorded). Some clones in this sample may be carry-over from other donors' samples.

The CDR3 DNA reads TGTGCCAGCAGCTTAGATGGGGGAGCTTATGGCTACACCTTC. Translated: CASSLDGGAYGYTF. The chain joins TRBV7-6 to TRBJ1-2, with D maybe TRBD1 (5 bases). The length of the CDR3 is 14 residues. The germline V gene encodes CDR1 SGHVS and CDR2 FNYEAQ. Trimming removed 1 base from V and 5 bases from J, with 11 bases in between.